This TCR beta chain was captured by sequencing in a study of chemoradiotherapy in HPV16-positive cancers. As concerns this clone: Its cognate antigen is unknown.

Sequenced by immunoSEQ multiplex PCR; TCRdb stores in-frame clones only, minus some. The data contain under 15,000 clones, nearly 90% of them singletons. Germline values: CDR1 SNHLY, CDR2 FYNNEI. The CDR3 runs to 15 residues. Trimming cost V 6 bases and J 5 bases; bases outside gene matches: 10. Whole-study findings and limits: The functional HPV-specific definition rests on just a couple of HPV16-positive patients.

This receptor was taken from a human donor with HPV-associated anogenital cancer. The sequenced sample was blood, obtained from a patient who underwent chemoradiotherapy. The genes are TRBV2 and TRBJ2-5; 9 nucleotides agree with TRBD2. CDR3 in amino acids: CASSRGGGPWETQYF. The DNA of the CDR3 is TGTGCCAGCAGCCGCGGGGGGGGGCCTTGGGAGACCCAGTACTTC. The whole variable domain, remainder taken from reference TRBV2 and TRBJ2-5, is EPEVTQTPSHQVTQMGQEVILRCVPISNHLYFYWYRQILGQKVEFLVSFYNNEISEKSEIFDDQFSVERPDGSNFTLKIRSTKLEDSAMYFCASSRGGGPWETQYFGPGTRLLVL.